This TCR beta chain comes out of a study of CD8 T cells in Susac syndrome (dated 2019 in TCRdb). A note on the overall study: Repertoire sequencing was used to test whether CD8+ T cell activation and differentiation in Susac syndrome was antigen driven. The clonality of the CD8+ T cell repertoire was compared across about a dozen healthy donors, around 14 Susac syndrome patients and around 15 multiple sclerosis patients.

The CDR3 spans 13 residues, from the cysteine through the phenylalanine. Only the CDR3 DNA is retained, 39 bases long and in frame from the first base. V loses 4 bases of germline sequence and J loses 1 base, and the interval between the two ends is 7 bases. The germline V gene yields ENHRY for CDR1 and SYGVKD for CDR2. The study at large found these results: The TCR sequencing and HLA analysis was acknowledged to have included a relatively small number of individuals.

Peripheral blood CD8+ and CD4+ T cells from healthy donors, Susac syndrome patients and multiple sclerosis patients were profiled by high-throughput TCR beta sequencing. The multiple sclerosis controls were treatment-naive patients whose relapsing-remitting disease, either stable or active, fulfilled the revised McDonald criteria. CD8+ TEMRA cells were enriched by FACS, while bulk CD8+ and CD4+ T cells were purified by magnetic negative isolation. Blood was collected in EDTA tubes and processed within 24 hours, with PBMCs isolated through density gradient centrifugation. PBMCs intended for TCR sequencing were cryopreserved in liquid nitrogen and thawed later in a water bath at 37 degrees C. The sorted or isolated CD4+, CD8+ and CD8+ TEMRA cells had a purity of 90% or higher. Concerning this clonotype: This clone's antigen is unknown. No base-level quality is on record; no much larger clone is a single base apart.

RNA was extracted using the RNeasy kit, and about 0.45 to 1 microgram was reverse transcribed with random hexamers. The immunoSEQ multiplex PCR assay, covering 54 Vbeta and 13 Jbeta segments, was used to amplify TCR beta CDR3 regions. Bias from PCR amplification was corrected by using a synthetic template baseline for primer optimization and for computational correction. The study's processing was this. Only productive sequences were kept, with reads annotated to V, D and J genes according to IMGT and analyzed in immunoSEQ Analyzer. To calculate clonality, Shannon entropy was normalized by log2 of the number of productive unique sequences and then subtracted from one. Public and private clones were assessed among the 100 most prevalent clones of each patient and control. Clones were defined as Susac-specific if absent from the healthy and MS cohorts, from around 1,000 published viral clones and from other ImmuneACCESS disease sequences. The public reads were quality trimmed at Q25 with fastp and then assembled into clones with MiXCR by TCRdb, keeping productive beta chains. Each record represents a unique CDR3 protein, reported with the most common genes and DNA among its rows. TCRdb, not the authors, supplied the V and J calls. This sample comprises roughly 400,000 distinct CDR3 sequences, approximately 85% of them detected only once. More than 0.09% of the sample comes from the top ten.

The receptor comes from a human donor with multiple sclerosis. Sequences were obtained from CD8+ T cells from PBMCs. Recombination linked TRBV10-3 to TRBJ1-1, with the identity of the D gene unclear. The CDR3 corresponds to CAISGLENTEAFF. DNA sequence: TGTGCCATCAGTGGGCTCGAGAACACTGAAGCTTTCTTT.